Each of the 15 T cell receptor beta chains below was sequenced from the same sample in a study of T cells in Graves' hyperthyroidism and ophthalmopathy (dated by TCRdb to the late 2010s). The library was made by multiplex PCR. The instrument given in TCRdb is Illumina HiSeq 2000. Amplification of TCR beta CDR3 regions was carried out from RNA transcripts. The first round of RT-PCR for the TCR CDR3 was performed with the HTBI primer set and the Qiagen OneStep RT-PCR kit. TCRdb applied fastp at Q25 and MiXCR to the public reads, then kept only in-frame beta chains. Rows with one shared CDR3 protein collapse into an entry with the most common genes and DNA. The sample table contains 350,000 to 500,000 distinct CDR3 sequences; only one count was recorded for roughly 13% of them. The ten largest clones take up 5% to 6% of the sample. Sequences were obtained from blood. These receptors all come from a young woman with Graves' hyperthyroidism.

At least ten counts were recorded for this clonotype. J is TRBJ1-2 and V is TRBV30, with 8 bases lining up with TRBD1. This CDR3 region has 14 residues. CDR1 and CDR2 (germline): GTSNPN, SVGIG (reference sequence). The V and J ends lost 3 bases and 8 bases, in that order; junction bases with no gene match: 11. Here the CDR3 DNA reads TGTGCCTGGAGCCGGGACAGGAGCGGCTCGGGCTACACCTTC. Protein: CAWSRDRSGSGYTF. Full variable domain (rest looked up from reference TRBV30 and TRBJ1-2): SQTIHQWPATLVQPVGSPLSLECTVEGTSNPNLYWYRQAAGRGLQLLFYSVGIGQISSEVPQNLSASRPQDRQFILSSKKLLLSDSGFYLCAWSRDRSGSGYTFGSGTRLTVV.

The V gene is TRBV25-1, the J gene TRBJ1-2, with unresolved D. V lost 2 bases and J 5 bases, leaving 15 bases between the germline ends. Germline V gives CDR1 MGHDK, CDR2 SYGVNS. This CDR3 is 15 amino acids long. Here the CDR3 DNA reads TGTGCCAGCAGTGAACGGGTTGAGGGCGGTTATGGCTACACCTTC. Translation gives CASSERVEGGYGYTF.

This clonotype was picked up many times. The gene calls are TRBV30 and TRBJ2-7, with D unresolved. The CDR3 spans 12 residues. Germline V gene sequence: CDR1 GTSNPN, CDR2 SVGIG (reference sequence). Trimming cost V 0 bases and J 2 bases, with 5 bases left between them. Written as DNA, the CDR3 is TGTGCCTGGAGTGTCTCTCCCTACGAGCAGTACTTC. Residues: CAWSVSPYEQYF.

This clonotype appeared many times. This rearrangement joins TRBV28 to TRBJ2-4, with D tentatively TRBD1 or TRBD2 (6 bases each). The germline V gene encodes CDR1 MDHEN and CDR2 SYDVKM. Trimming pared 2 bases from V and 7 bases from J, leaving 12 bases between. The CDR3 is 14 amino acids. The CDR3 loop is CASSLAGQRNIQYF. In nucleotides, the CDR3 is TGTGCCAGCAGTTTAGCGGGACAAAGGAACATTCAGTACTTC.

J is TRBJ1-1 and V is TRBV20-1; tentative D call: TRBD1 (6 bases). Per germline, CDR1 DFQATT and CDR2 SNEGSKA (reference sequence). The length of the CDR3 is 13 residues. Trimming removed 5 bases at V and 4 bases at J, with 14 bases between. The DNA of the CDR3 is TGCAGTGCTGGAAAAGGGGGTGGCACTGAAGCTTTCTTT. Translating gives CSAGKGGGTEAFF.

The J gene is TRBJ2-1, the V gene TRBV7-2; 8 bases fit TRBD1. J lost 7 bases, V lost 1 base, and 6 bases had no gene match. The CDR3 has 15 amino acids. Germline V lookup: CDR1 SGHTA, CDR2 FQGNSA. The CDR3 sequence is CASSLVGQEHNEQFF. In nucleotides, the CDR3 is TGTGCCAGCAGCTTAGTGGGACAGGAACATAATGAGCAGTTCTTC.

This clonotype was picked up many times. The rearrangement joins TRBV28 to TRBJ2-2; D gene ambiguous. Germline loops: CDR1 MDHEN, CDR2 SYDVKM. The CDR3 has 15 residues. V dropped 2 bases and J dropped 7 bases, with 14 bases sitting between them. The CDR3 DNA follows: TGTGCCAGCAGTTTAGGTGGACCTTTAGGCGGGGAGCTGTTTTTT. Protein product: CASSLGGPLGGELFF.

There are a few counts of this clonotype. The CDR3, as DNA: TGTGCCAGCAGCTTAGAGCTATATAGGGAGCAGTTCTTC. Its translation is CASSLELYREQFF. The chain uses TRBV7-6 and TRBJ2-1; D not resolved. The CDR3 loop spans 13 amino acids. Germline assignment: CDR1 SGHVS and CDR2 FNYEAQ. V shed 1 base and J shed 10 bases, with 11 bases lying between them.

This clonotype was observed many times. The rearrangement uses TRBV7-8 and TRBJ1-5; no definite D call. CDR1 SGHVS and CDR2 FQNEAQ come from the germline V gene. This CDR3 contains 12 residues. V was pared by 1 base and J by 6 bases, with 4 bases between. CDR3 DNA sequence: TGTGCCAGCAGCTTAGGGGTTCAGCCCCAGCATTTT. This sequence encodes CASSLGVQPQHF.

This clonotype was seen a handful of times. The V call is TRBV6-1, the J call TRBJ2-7, with TRBD2 identical over 9 bases. The CDR3 consists of 15 residues. Germline lookup yields CDR1 MNHNS and CDR2 SASEGT. The J segment lost 2 bases and the V segment lost 6 bases, leaving 8 bases of the junction unmatched. The CDR3 loop is CASRARTSEAYEQYF. In DNA form, the CDR3 reads TGTGCCAGCAGAGCGAGGACTAGCGAGGCCTACGAGCAGTACTTC.

This clonotype was found a few times. V is TRBV20-1 and J is TRBJ2-2, with D perhaps matching TRBD2 (6 bases). CDR1 DFQATT and CDR2 SNEGSKA come from the germline V gene (reference sequence). There are 13 residues in the CDR3. CDR3 DNA sequence: TGCAGCGCCCGGGGACTGCACACCGGGGAGCTGTTTTTT. Its translation: CSARGLHTGELFF.

This clonotype was picked up many times. The gene calls are TRBV20-1 and TRBJ2-7; TRBD2 is a possible D gene (6 bases). The V end lost 5 bases, the J end lost 6 bases, and 20 bases lay between the germline ends. Germline V gene data show CDR1 as DFQATT and CDR2 as SNEGSKA (reference sequence). The CDR3 is 14 amino acids. For the CDR3, the DNA is TGCAGTGCTCCACCGCGGGACTGGCCTTTCGAGCAGTACTTC. Protein sequence: CSAPPRDWPFEQYF.

The chain employs TRBV28 and TRBJ1-1; D possibly corresponds to TRBD1 (6 bases). This CDR3 contains 15 residues. Germline CDR1 reads MDHEN; CDR2 reads SYDVKM. V shed 4 bases and J shed 5 bases, with 17 bases lying between them. The CDR3 region is CASSSLTGYSTEAFF. The CDR3 DNA reads as TGTGCCAGCAGTTCCCTTACAGGGTATAGTACTGAAGCTTTCTTT.

This clonotype was seen at least ten times. This chain links TRBV30 with TRBJ2-7; D gene uncertain. The CDR3 extends over 12 amino acids. The germline gives CDR1 GTSNPN, CDR2 SVGIG (reference sequence). V dropped 0 bases and J dropped 0 bases, with 3 bases sitting between them. CDR3 in DNA: TGTGCCTGGAGTGTAAACTCCTACGAGCAGTACTTC. It codes for CAWSVNSYEQYF.

This clonotype came up many times. This chain connects TRBV7-2 to TRBJ2-3; the match to TRBD1 covers 10 bases. CDR1 is SGHTA, CDR2 FQGNSA, per germline. With V trimmed by 5 bases and J by 3 bases, 5 bases remained unmatched. The CDR3 covers 15 residues. Here the CDR3 reads CASSADRGRTDTQYF. The DNA of the CDR3 is TGTGCCAGCAGCGCCGACAGGGGGCGTACAGATACGCAGTATTTT. Complete variable domain (other parts from reference TRBV7-2 and TRBJ2-3): GAGVSQSPSNKVTEKGKDVELRCDPISGHTALYWYRQSLGQGLEFLIYFQGNSAPDKSGLPSDRFSAERTGGSVSTLTIQRTQQEDSAVYLCASSADRGRTDTQYFGPGTRLTVL.